One and the same sample provided the 28 T cell receptor beta chains below, sequenced in a study of blood T cell repertoires in COVID-19. This table comes from immunoSEQ multiplex PCR, and its TCRdb copy is limited to in-frame clones, with some not included. This sample carries a few hundred thousand clones, around 90% of them seen once, and the ten largest clones take about 1.2%. Sequencing used PBMCs or T cells enriched from blood (not recorded which). The receptors derive from a young woman who had recovered from COVID-19.

The gene calls are TRBV18 and TRBJ1-5; 8 bases map to TRBD1. With V trimmed by 5 bases and J by 5 bases, 2 bases remained unmatched. The CDR3 contains 13 residues. Germline values: CDR1 KGHSH, CDR2 LQKENI. CDR3 DNA: TGTGCCAGCTCAGGACAGGGCGATCAGCCCCAGCATTTT. It encodes CASSGQGDQPQHF.

The chain links TRBV14 to TRBJ1-5; a possible D gene is TRBD1 (6 bases). Trimming shortened V by 1 base and J by 4 bases, and 8 bases separated the two germline ends. The CDR3 runs to 14 residues. Germline lookup yields CDR1 SGHDN and CDR2 FVKESK. CDR3 sequence (DNA): TGTGCCAGCAGCCAAGGGACAGCTAATCAGCCCCAGCATTTT. Translation gives CASSQGTANQPQHF.

J is TRBJ2-1 and V is TRBV5-1; 13 positions match TRBD2. V gave up 3 bases and J gave up 10 bases; unmatched junction bases: 4. The CDR3 runs to 14 residues. The germline gives CDR1 SGHRS, CDR2 YFSETQ. The CDR3 region is CASSSGLAGEEQFF. As DNA, the CDR3 is TGCGCCAGCAGCTCCGGACTAGCGGGGGAAGAGCAGTTCTTC.

In nucleotides, the CDR3 is TGTGCCAGCAGTGAACTCTCGGGTTATACGCAGTATTTT. It translates to CASSELSGYTQYF. J is TRBJ2-3 and V is TRBV6-1; the D is unclear. CDR3 size: 13 residues. In germline, CDR1 is MNHNS, CDR2 SASEGT. Trimming stripped 2 bases from V and 7 bases from J, with 10 bases between.

The chain recombines TRBV12-3 or TRBV12-4 with TRBJ1-2; D is uncertain. V shed 4 bases and J shed 4 bases, with 10 bases lying between them. The CDR3 spans 13 residues. CDR3: CASSSPERYGYTF. In DNA form, the CDR3 reads TGTGCCAGCAGTTCTCCAGAACGCTATGGCTACACCTTC.

This chain uses TRBV4-1 with TRBJ2-7, with D tentatively TRBD1 (6 bases). CDR1 and CDR2 from the germline V gene are MGHRA and YSYEKL. This CDR3 has 15 amino acids. The V gene lost 0 bases and the J gene lost 5 bases, with 14 bases spanning the gap. The CDR3 here is CASSQEDSGANEQYF. For the CDR3, the DNA is TGCGCCAGCAGCCAAGAGGACAGTGGGGCCAACGAGCAGTACTTC.

V is TRBV27 and J is TRBJ2-5; TRBD2 matches 9 bases. This CDR3 is built from 17 residues. V shed 5 bases, J shed 1 base, and the junction held 11 bases outside the gene matches. The germline V gene encodes CDR1 MNHEY and CDR2 SMNVEV (reference sequence). CDR3 DNA: TGTGCCAGCAGTCCGCCGGTGAGAGCGGGGGGCCAAGAGACCCAGTACTTC. Translated: CASSPPVRAGGQETQYF.

The chain employs TRBV4-3 and TRBJ2-7; a weak D match, TRBD2 (7 bases). The germline V gene encodes CDR1 LGHNA and CDR2 YSLEER. This CDR3 contains 15 residues. The V gene lost 3 bases and the J gene lost 5 bases, with 17 bases spanning the gap. CDR3 nucleotides: TGCGCCAGCAGCCATACTAGGGGGGGGCCTAACGAGCAGTACTTC. Translated: CASSHTRGGPNEQYF.

The rearrangement joins TRBV30 to TRBJ2-2; D gene uncertain. There are 12 residues in the CDR3. CDR1 is GTSNPN and CDR2 is SVGIG in the germline V gene (reference sequence). V lost 6 bases, J lost 5 bases, and 10 bases lay in between. The CDR3 bases are TGTGCCTGCATGCCCGGGACCGGGGAGCTGTTTTTT. It codes for CACMPGTGELFF.

The rearrangement joins TRBV29-1 to TRBJ1-1; D is unclear. Germline V gene data show CDR1 as SQVTM and CDR2 as ANQGSEA. The CDR3 has 13 amino acids. The V and J ends lost 7 bases and 1 base respectively, with 13 bases between them. CDR3 DNA: TGCAGCGCCCGCCCCGAGAGGAACACTGAAGCTTTCTTT. It codes for CSARPERNTEAFF.

The chain has TRBV20-1 and TRBJ2-3; 9 bases are shared with TRBD2. With V trimmed by 3 bases and J by 3 bases, 4 bases remained unmatched. The CDR3 loop spans 14 amino acids. Germline V CDR1 and CDR2: DFQATT, SNEGSKA (reference sequence). The CDR3 spells CSASRRGGTDTQYF. CDR3 sequence (DNA): TGCAGTGCTAGTAGGCGGGGGGGAACAGATACGCAGTATTTT.

The table lists this clone with a count of one. V gene TRBV6-5 combines with J gene TRBJ2-5, with a weak D call TRBD1 (6 bases). Germline V gives CDR1 MNHEY, CDR2 SVGAGI. The CDR3 extends over 14 amino acids. V gave up 4 bases and J gave up 5 bases, with 14 bases separating them. The CDR3 bases are TGTGCCAGCAGTTTTGTCAGGGGCGGGGAGACCCAGTACTTC. Residues: CASSFVRGGETQYF.

In DNA form, the CDR3 reads TGTGCCAGTAGTATTGGGCTTTCCTACGAGCAGTACTTC. Amino acids: CASSIGLSYEQYF. The J gene is TRBJ2-7, the V gene TRBV19; D remains ambiguous. Between the trimmed V and J ends, which lost 3 bases and 1 base, there was a span of 7 bases. The CDR3 is 13 amino acids. Germline lookup yields CDR1 LNHDA and CDR2 SQIVND (reference sequence).

The chain recombines TRBV21-1 with TRBJ1-2. TRBV21-1 corresponds to a pseudogene. The CDR3 is 14 residues long. CDR3 bases: TGTGCCAGCAGCAAAATCAATCGGGACTATGGCTACACCTTC. Residues: CASSKINRDYGYTF.

V gene TRBV9 combines with J gene TRBJ2-7, with D possibly being TRBD2 (5 bases). The CDR3 runs to 15 residues. CDR1 SGDLS and CDR2 YYNGEE come from the germline V gene. V was pared by 0 bases and J by 2 bases, with 12 bases between. Here the CDR3 DNA reads TGTGCCAGCAGCGTAGGAGGGTCGGGAACCTACGAGCAGTACTTC. Its protein product is CASSVGGSGTYEQYF.

The V gene is TRBV2, the J gene TRBJ1-1, with D perhaps matching TRBD1 (6 bases). In germline, CDR1 is SNHLY, CDR2 FYNNEI. Trimming removed 1 base from V and 6 bases from J, with 9 bases in between. The CDR3 sequence is 13 residues long. DNA for the CDR3: TGTGCCAGCAGTGAAGGGGGGGGCCCTGAAGCTTTCTTT. This translates into CASSEGGGPEAFF. Full variable domain (missing parts from reference TRBV2 and TRBJ1-1): EPEVTQTPSHQVTQMGQEVILRCVPISNHLYFYWYRQILGQKVEFLVSFYNNEISEKSEIFDDQFSVERPDGSNFTLKIRSTKLEDSAMYFCASSEGGGPEAFFGQGTRLTVV.

This sequence joins TRBV4-1 and TRBJ2-1, with 9 bases lining up with TRBD2. Germline V CDR1 and CDR2: MGHRA, YSYEKL. J gave up 3 bases and V 0 bases, and 9 bases lay outside the gene matches. The CDR3 is made up of 18 amino acids. The CDR3: CASSQDRSIAGVYNEQFF. CDR3 nucleotides: TGCGCCAGCAGCCAAGATCGATCAATAGCGGGGGTCTACAATGAGCAGTTCTTC.

This chain joins TRBV4-3 and TRBJ2-7; the match to TRBD1 covers 11 bases. Looked up from germline, CDR1 is LGHNA and CDR2 is YSLEER. V shed 3 bases and J 3 bases; nucleotides not matched to a gene: 7. The CDR3 is 16 residues long. This CDR3 reads CASSQDRGLDNYEQYF. The CDR3 DNA sequence: TGCGCCAGCAGCCAGGACAGGGGGCTTGACAACTACGAGCAGTACTTC.

CDR3: CAWSGQANYGYTF. The CDR3 coding sequence is TGTGCCTGGAGTGGGCAGGCTAACTATGGCTACACCTTC. This chain joins TRBV30 and TRBJ1-2; D call uncertain. The CDR3 contains 13 residues. Looked up from germline, CDR1 is GTSNPN and CDR2 is SVGIG (reference sequence). With 1 base removed from V and 0 bases from J, the gap between germline ends came to 6 bases.

The chain recombines TRBV7-9 with TRBJ1-6; 9 bases line up with TRBD1. CDR1 SEHNR and CDR2 FQNEAQ come from the germline V gene (reference sequence). With V trimmed by 5 bases and J by 6 bases, 2 bases remained unmatched. This CDR3 contains 14 residues. The CDR3 sequence is CASSPDRGNSPLHF. The DNA of the CDR3 is TGTGCCAGCAGCCCGGACAGGGGTAATTCACCCCTCCACTTT.

The rearrangement uses TRBV9 and TRBJ2-6, with a weak D call TRBD2 (6 bases). This CDR3 contains 18 residues. Per the germline V gene, CDR1 is SGDLS and CDR2 is YYNGEE. Trimming stripped 4 bases from V and 0 bases from J, with 17 bases between. The CDR3 coding sequence is TGTGCCAGCAGCCTCAGTGGGGGGAAGATCTCTGGGGCCAACGTCCTGACTTTC. This codes for CASSLSGGKISGANVLTF.

V and J are TRBV6-1 and TRBJ1-6, with a tentative D call TRBD1 (6 bases). Looked up from germline, CDR1 is MNHNS and CDR2 is SASEGT. The CDR3 runs 16 residues. V dropped 4 bases and J dropped 9 bases, with 19 bases sitting between them. The CDR3, as DNA: TGTGCCAGCAGTGGGAATAGCAGGGGATCGGGTTCACCCCTCCACTTT. Amino acid sequence: CASSGNSRGSGSPLHF.

This CDR3 reads CASSQRGGNSPLHF. As DNA, the CDR3 is TGTGCCAGCAGCCAACGTGGCGGTAATTCACCCCTCCACTTT. The chain combines TRBV3-1 (or the pseudogene TRBV3-2) with TRBJ1-6; no firm D call. The CDR3 covers 14 residues. CDR1 LGHDT and CDR2 YNNKEL come from the germline V gene (reference sequence). Between the trimmed V and J ends, which lost 2 bases and 6 bases, there was a span of 8 bases.

The rearrangement uses TRBV27 and TRBJ2-7; D might be TRBD2 (6 bases). The CDR3 totals 12 residues. Germline V gene sequence: CDR1 MNHEY, CDR2 SMNVEV (reference sequence). In DNA, the CDR3 is TGTGCAACCGGAGGGGCCTTTTACGAGCAGTACTTC. Its protein product is CATGGAFYEQYF.

The rearrangement uses TRBV7-9 and TRBJ2-3; weak D call: TRBD2 (5 bases). V was cut by 2 bases and J by 0 bases, with 15 bases left in between. The CDR3 contains 17 residues. From germline, CDR1 is SEHNR and CDR2 FQNEAQ (reference sequence). The CDR3 DNA follows: TGTGCCAGCAGCTTAATCCGGGGAAGCGGCAGCACAGATACGCAGTATTTT. Encoded protein: CASSLIRGSGSTDTQYF. Full variable domain (missing parts from reference TRBV7-9 and TRBJ2-3): DTGVSQNPRHKITKRGQNVTFRCDPISEHNRLYWYRQTLGQGPEFLTYFQNEAQLEKSRLLSDRFSAERPKGSFSTLEIQRTEQGDSAMYLCASSLIRGSGSTDTQYFGPGTRLTVL.

The chain recombines TRBV3-1 (or the pseudogene TRBV3-2) with TRBJ2-2, with TRBD2 matching over 8 bases. This CDR3 is 16 amino acids long. CDR1 is LGHDT and CDR2 is YNNKEL in the germline V gene (reference sequence). Trimming at V came to 5 bases and at J to 5 bases, leaving 10 bases not matched to a gene. This CDR3 reads CASSTISGGATGELFF. CDR3 nucleotides: TGTGCCAGCAGCACTATCAGCGGGGGAGCTACCGGGGAGCTGTTTTTT.

The chain uses TRBV11-2 and TRBJ1-1; possible D gene TRBD1, 6 bases. The germline gives CDR1 SGHAT, CDR2 FQNNGV. The ends were cut back, 0 bases at V and 8 bases at J, with 13 bases in the middle. The CDR3 totals 14 residues. In DNA, the CDR3 is TGTGCCAGCAGCTTAGAGTATCAGGGGTCGGAAGCTTTCTTT. It encodes CASSLEYQGSEAFF.

The chain is built from TRBV2 and TRBJ1-1, with a weak D call TRBD1 (6 bases). V lost 5 bases, J lost 5 bases, and 18 bases lay in between. CDR3 length: 15 residues. The germline gives CDR1 SNHLY, CDR2 FYNNEI. CDR3 loop: CASSPLGRGATEAFF. The CDR3 DNA follows: TGTGCCAGCAGTCCCCTGGGGCGGGGGGCGACTGAAGCTTTCTTT.